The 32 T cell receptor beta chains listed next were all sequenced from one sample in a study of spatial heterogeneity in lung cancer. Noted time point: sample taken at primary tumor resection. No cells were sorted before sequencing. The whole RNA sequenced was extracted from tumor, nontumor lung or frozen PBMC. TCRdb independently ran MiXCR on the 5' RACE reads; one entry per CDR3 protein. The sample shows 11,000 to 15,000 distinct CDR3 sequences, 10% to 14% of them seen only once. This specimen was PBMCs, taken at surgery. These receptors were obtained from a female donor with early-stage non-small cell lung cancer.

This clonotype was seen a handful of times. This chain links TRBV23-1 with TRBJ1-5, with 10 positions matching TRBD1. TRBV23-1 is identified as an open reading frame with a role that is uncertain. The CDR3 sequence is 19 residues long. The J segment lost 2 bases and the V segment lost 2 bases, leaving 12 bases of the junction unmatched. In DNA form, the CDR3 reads TGCGCCAGCAGTCAACTCACCCCGGGACAGGGGCGAGGCAATCAGCCCCAGCATTTT. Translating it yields CASSQLTPGQGRGNQPQHF.

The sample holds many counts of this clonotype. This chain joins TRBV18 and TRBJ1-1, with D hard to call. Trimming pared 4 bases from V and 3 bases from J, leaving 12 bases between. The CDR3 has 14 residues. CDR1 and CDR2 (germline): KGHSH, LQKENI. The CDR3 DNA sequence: TGTGCCAGCTCACTCGGGCGCGGGGACACTGAAGCTTTCTTT. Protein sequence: CASSLGRGDTEAFF.

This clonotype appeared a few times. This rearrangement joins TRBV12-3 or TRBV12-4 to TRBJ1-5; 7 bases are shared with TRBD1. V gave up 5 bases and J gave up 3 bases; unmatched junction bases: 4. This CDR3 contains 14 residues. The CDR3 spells CASSGGQVNQPQHF. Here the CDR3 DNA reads TGTGCCAGCAGTGGCGGACAGGTCAATCAGCCCCAGCATTTT.

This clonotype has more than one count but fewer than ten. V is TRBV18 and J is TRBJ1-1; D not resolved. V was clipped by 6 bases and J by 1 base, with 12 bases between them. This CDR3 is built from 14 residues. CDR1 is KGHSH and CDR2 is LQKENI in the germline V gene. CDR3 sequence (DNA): TGTGCCAGCTCCCGGGCGCGACAGAACACTGAAGCTTTCTTT. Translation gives CASSRARQNTEAFF.

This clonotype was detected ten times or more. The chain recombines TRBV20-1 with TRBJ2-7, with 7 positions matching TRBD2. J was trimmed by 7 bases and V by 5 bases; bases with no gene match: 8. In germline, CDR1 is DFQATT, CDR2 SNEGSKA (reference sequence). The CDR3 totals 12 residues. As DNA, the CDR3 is TGCAGTGCTGGGAGGGTTGGACAAGAGCAGTACTTC. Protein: CSAGRVGQEQYF.

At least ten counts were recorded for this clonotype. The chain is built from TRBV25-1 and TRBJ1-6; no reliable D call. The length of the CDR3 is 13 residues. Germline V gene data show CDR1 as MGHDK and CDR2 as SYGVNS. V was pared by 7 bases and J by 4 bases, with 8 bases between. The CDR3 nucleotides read TGTGCCAGCACCCACGGGTATAATTCACCCCTCCACTTT. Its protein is CASTHGYNSPLHF.

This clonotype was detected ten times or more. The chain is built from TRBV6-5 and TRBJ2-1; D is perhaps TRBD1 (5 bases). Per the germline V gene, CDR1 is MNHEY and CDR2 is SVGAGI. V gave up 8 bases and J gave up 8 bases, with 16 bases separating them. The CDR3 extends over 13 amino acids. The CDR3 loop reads CASRRTLNYEQFF. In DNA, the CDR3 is TGTGCCAGCCGAAGGACATTAAACTATGAGCAGTTCTTC.

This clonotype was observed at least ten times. The CDR3 nucleotides read TGTGCCAGCTCACCAGTGTCCGGGGAGCCCTATGGCTACACCTTC. Encoded protein: CASSPVSGEPYGYTF. The chain is built from TRBV18 and TRBJ1-2; D is uncertain. This CDR3 contains 15 residues. Germline-derived CDR1 and CDR2 are KGHSH and LQKENI. V dropped 2 bases and J dropped 4 bases, with 14 bases sitting between them.

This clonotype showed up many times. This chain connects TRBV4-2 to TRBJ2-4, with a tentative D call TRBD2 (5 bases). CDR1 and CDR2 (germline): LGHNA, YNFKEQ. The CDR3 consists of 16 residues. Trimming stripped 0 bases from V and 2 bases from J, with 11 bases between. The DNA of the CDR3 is TGTGCCAGCAGCCAAGATCGGAGGAACTCCAAAAACATTCAGTACTTC. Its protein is CASSQDRRNSKNIQYF.

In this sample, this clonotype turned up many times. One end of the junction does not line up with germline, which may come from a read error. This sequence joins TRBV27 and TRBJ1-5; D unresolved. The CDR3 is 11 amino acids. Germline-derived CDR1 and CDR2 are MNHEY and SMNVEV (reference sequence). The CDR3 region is CTSSSLAAQHF. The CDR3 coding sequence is TGCACCAGCAGTTCCCTGGCGGCCCAGCATTTT.

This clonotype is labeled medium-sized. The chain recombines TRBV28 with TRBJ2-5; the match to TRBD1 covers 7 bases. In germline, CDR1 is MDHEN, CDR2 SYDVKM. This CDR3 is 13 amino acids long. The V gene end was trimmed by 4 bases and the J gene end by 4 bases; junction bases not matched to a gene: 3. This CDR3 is CASSWYRGETQYF. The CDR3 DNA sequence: TGTGCCAGCAGTTGGTACAGGGGAGAGACCCAGTACTTC.

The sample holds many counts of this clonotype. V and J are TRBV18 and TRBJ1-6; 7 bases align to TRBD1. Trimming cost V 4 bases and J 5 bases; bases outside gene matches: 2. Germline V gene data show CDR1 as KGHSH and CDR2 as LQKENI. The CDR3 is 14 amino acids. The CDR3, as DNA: TGTGCCAGCTCACGGGACAGTCATAATTCACCCCTCCACTTT. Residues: CASSRDSHNSPLHF.

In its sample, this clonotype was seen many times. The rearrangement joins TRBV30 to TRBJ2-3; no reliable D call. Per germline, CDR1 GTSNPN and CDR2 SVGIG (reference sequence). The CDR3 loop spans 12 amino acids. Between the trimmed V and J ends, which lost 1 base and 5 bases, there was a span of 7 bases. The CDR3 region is CAWSEGRDTQYF. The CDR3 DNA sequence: TGTGCCTGGAGTGAAGGTCGAGATACGCAGTATTTT.

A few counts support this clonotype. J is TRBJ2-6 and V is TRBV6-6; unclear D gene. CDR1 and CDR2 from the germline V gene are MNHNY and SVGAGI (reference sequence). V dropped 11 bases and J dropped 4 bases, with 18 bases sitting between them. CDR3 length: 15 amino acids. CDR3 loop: CAGQSTMGGANVLTF. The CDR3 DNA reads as TGTGCCGGGCAGAGCACCATGGGGGGGGCCAACGTCCTGACTTTC.

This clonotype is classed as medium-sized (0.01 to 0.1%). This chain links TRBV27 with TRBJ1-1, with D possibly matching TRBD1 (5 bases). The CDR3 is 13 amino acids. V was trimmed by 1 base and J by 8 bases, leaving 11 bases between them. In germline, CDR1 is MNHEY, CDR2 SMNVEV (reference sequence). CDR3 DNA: TGTGCCAGCAGTTTATTAAGGGGAAACGAAGCTTTCTTT. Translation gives CASSLLRGNEAFF.

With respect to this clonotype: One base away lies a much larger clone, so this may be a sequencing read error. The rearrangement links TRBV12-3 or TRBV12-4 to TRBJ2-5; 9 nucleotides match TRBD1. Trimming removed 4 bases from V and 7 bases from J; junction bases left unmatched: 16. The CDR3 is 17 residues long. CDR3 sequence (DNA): TGTGCCAGCAGTTCGTCGAGGGGACAGGGTCGTCGTGGGACCCAGTACTTC. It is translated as CASSSSRGQGRRGTQYF.

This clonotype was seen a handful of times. CDR3 residues: CASSLDRGRISEQYF. As DNA, the CDR3 is TGTGCCAGCAGCTTAGACAGGGGTAGAATTAGCGAGCAGTACTTC. The chain employs TRBV7-2 and TRBJ2-7; 7 bases line up with TRBD1. Unmatched junction bases numbered 9, after V lost 1 base and J lost 6 bases. The germline V gene encodes CDR1 SGHTA and CDR2 FQGNSA. The CDR3 runs to 15 residues.

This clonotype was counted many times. The CDR3 loop reads CASSYSIRYEQYF. As DNA, the CDR3 is TGTGCCAGCAGTTACTCGATTCGCTACGAGCAGTACTTC. The genes are TRBV6-6 and TRBJ2-7; D not certain. Per the germline V gene, CDR1 is MNHNY and CDR2 is SVGAGI (reference sequence). Trimming took off 0 bases at V and 3 bases at J, with 6 bases between the two ends. The CDR3 sequence is 13 residues long.

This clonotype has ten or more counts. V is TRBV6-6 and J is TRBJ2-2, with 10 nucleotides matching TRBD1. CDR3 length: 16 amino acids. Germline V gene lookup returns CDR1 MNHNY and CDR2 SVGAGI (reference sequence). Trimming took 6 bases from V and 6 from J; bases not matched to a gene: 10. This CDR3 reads CASSLLLGTGAGELFF. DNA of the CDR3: TGTGCCAGCAGCCTACTCCTAGGGACAGGGGCCGGGGAGCTGTTTTTT.

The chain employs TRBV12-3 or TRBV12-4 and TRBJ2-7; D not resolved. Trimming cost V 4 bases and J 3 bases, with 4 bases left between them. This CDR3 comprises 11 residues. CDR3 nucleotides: TGTGCCAGCAGTTGGGACTACGAGCAGTACTTC. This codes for CASSWDYEQYF.

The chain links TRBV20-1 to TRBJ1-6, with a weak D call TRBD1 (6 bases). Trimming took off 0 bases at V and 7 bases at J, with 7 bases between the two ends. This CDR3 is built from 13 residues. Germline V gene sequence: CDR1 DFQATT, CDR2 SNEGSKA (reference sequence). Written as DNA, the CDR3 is TGCAGTGCTAGAGAGGGGGCCAATTCACCCCTCCACTTT. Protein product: CSAREGANSPLHF.

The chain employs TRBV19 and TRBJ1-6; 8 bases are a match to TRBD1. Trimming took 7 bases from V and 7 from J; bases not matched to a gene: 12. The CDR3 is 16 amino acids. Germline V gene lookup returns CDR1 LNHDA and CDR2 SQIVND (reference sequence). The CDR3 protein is CASNPYGQGGNSPLHF. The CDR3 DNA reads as TGTGCCAGTAACCCATACGGACAGGGCGGCAATTCACCCCTCCACTTT.

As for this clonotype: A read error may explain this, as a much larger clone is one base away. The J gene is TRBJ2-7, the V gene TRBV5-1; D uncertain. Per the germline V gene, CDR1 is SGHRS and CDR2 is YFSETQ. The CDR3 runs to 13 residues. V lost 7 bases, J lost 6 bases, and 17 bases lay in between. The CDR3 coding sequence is TGCGCCAGCGCGGTTTTGGTAACCGGCGAGCAGTACTTC. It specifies CASAVLVTGEQYF.

CDR3 residues: CASSAIRGGPKAFF. CDR3 bases: TGTGCCAGCAGTGCGATCAGGGGGGGGCCTAAAGCTTTCTTT. The V gene is TRBV12-3 or TRBV12-4, the J gene TRBJ1-1, with 7 bases aligning to TRBD1. V lost 5 bases, J lost 9 bases, and 12 bases stayed unmatched. CDR3 length: 14 residues.

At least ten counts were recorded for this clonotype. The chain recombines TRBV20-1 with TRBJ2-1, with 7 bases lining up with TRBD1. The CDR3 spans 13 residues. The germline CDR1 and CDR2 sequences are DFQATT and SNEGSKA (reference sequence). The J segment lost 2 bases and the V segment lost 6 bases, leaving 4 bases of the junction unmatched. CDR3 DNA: TGCAGTGCCCTCACAGGGGCCTACAATGAGCAGTTCTTC. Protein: CSALTGAYNEQFF.

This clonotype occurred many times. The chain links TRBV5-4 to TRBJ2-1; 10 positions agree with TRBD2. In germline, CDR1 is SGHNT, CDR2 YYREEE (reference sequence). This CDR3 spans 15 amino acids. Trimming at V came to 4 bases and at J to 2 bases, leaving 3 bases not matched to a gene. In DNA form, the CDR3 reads TGTGCCAGCAGCGATAGCGGGGGGCCCTACAATGAGCAGTTCTTC. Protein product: CASSDSGGPYNEQFF.

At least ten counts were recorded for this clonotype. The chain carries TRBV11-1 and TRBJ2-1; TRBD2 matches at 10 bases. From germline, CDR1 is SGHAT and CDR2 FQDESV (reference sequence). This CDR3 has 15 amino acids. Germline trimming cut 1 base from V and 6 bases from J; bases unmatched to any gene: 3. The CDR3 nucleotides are TGTGCCAGCAGCTTAGACCTAGCGGGGGTCAATGAGCAGTTCTTC. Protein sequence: CASSLDLAGVNEQFF.

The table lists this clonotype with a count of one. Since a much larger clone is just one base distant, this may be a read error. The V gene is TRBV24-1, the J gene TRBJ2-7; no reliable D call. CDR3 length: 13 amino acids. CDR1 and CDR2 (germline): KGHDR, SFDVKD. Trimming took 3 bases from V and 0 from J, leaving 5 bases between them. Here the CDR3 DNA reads TGTGCCACCAGTGATCTAGGCTCCTACGAGCAGTACTTC. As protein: CATSDLGSYEQYF.

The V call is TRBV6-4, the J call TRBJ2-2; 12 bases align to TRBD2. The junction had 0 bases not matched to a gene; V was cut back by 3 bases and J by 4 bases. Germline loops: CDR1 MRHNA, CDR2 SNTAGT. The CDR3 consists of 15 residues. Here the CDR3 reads CASSELAGGTGELFF. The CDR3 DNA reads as TGTGCCAGCAGTGAACTAGCGGGAGGCACCGGGGAGCTGTTTTTT.

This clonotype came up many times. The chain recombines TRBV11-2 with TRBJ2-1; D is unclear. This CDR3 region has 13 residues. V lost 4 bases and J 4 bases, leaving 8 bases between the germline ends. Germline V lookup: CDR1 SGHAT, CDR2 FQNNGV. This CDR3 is CASSSERYNEQFF. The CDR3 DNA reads TGTGCCAGCAGCTCGGAACGGTACAATGAGCAGTTCTTC.

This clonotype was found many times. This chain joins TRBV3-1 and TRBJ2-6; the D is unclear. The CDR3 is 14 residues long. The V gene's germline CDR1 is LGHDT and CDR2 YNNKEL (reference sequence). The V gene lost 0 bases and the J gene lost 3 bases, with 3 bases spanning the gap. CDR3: CASSQDGGANVLTF. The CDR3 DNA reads TGTGCCAGCAGCCAAGATGGTGGGGCCAACGTCCTGACTTTC.

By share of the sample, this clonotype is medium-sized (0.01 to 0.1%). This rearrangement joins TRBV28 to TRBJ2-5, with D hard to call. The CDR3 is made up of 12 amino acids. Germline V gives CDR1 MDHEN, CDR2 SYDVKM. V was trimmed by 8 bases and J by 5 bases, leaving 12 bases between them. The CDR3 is CASAPVTETQYF. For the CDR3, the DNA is TGTGCCAGCGCTCCGGTCACGGAGACCCAGTACTTC.